This record concerns one T cell receptor (beta chain) sequence. Antigen unknown. This sample is drawn from a study of cytomegalovirus exposure and HLA in healthy donors. Study-level findings and limits: Earlier findings revealed that most TCR beta V segments proved productive either about 87% or about 30% of the time.

Germline lookup yields CDR1 MNHEY and CDR2 SMNVEV (reference sequence). This CDR3 spans 17 amino acids. V gave up 0 bases and J gave up 10 bases; unmatched junction bases: 12. A multiplex PCR was run with 60 Vbeta primers and 13 Jbeta primers. Profiling relied on immunoSEQ multiplex PCR, and the TCRdb table lists in-frame clones only, not all of them. The table records around 100,000 clones, about three quarters of them present only once. The V gene is TRBV27, the J gene TRBJ2-1; 10 nucleotides agree with TRBD2. This receptor was identified in a male donor in good health and CMV-seropositive. Sequencing was performed on PBMCs. The CDR3 loop is CASSLSRSGGAAAEQFF. For the CDR3, the DNA is TGTGCCAGCAGTTTATCCCGGAGCGGGGGGGCCGCTGCCGAGCAGTTCTTC.